This is a list of T cell receptor beta chains from one sample in a study of blood T cell repertoires in COVID-19. Some clones are missing from TCRdb's copy, which holds only in-frame ones; the method was immunoSEQ multiplex PCR. The sample records fewer than 110,000 clones, 75% to 95% being singletons. The sequenced sample consisted of peripheral blood. The receptor source for this set is a woman in her thirties with acute or convalescent COVID-19. Each CDR3 is given with its conserved first and last residue. D genes are given only for firm matches. A clone size is listed for some rows: how often the clone was seen (once, few, many), or a class if it is expanded.

v_call: TRBV11-2; clone_size: once; d_call: TRBD2; j_call: TRBJ2-2; cdr3_nt: TGTGCCAGCAGCTTAGGGACTAGCGGGGGCACCGGGGAGCTGTTTTTT; cdr3_aa: CASSLGTSGGTGELFF
v_call: TRBV24-1; clone_size: NA; d_call: TRBD1; j_call: TRBJ2-2; cdr3_nt: TGTGCCACCAGTGTCCGGGACAGGGACACCGGGGAGCTGTTTTTT; cdr3_aa: CATSVRDRDTGELFF
v_call: TRBV7-2; clone_size: NA; d_call: NA; j_call: TRBJ2-7; cdr3_nt: TGTGCCAGCAGCTTAGGTCTCAATATGGTGCGGGGGCAGCTCTACGAGCAGTACTTC; cdr3_aa: CASSLGLNMVRGQLYEQYF
v_call: TRBV2; clone_size: NA; d_call: TRBD1; j_call: TRBJ2-7; cdr3_nt: TGTGCCAGCAGCTCCGGGACAGCGTTCTACGAGCAGTACTTC; cdr3_aa: CASSSGTAFYEQYF
v_call: TRBV19; clone_size: NA; d_call: TRBD1; j_call: TRBJ1-1; cdr3_nt: TGTGCCAGTAAGGCACAGGGGACCACTGAAGCTTTCTTT; cdr3_aa: CASKAQGTTEAFF
v_call: TRBV6-5; clone_size: NA; d_call: NA; j_call: TRBJ2-1; cdr3_nt: TGTGCCAGCCATGCTCGCAGGGGCCTTAAGGTTGTGTTCTTC; cdr3_aa: CASHARRGLKVVFF
v_call: TRBV18; clone_size: NA; d_call: TRBD1; j_call: TRBJ2-7; cdr3_nt: TGTGCCAGCTCACCACCGACCCAGGGGGTCTACGAGCAGTACTTC; cdr3_aa: CASSPPTQGVYEQYF
v_call: TRBV27; clone_size: NA; d_call: NA; j_call: TRBJ1-2; cdr3_nt: TGTGCCAGCAGTTTGGGCGGAGGCTATGGCTACACCTTC; cdr3_aa: CASSLGGGYGYTF
v_call: TRBV6-5; clone_size: once; d_call: NA; j_call: TRBJ2-2; cdr3_nt: TGTGCCAGCAGCTGGGGACAGAACACCGGGGAGCTGTTTTTT; cdr3_aa: CASSWGQNTGELFF
v_call: TRBV5-1; clone_size: NA; d_call: NA; j_call: TRBJ1-1; cdr3_nt: TGCGCCAGCAGCACAGAGGACATAACGGGCACTGAAGCTTTCTTT; cdr3_aa: CASSTEDITGTEAFF
v_call: TRBV19; clone_size: NA; d_call: TRBD1; j_call: TRBJ1-1; cdr3_nt: TGTGCCAGTACCCGGACAGGGGGGGGCACTGAAGCTTTCTTT; cdr3_aa: CASTRTGGGTEAFF
v_call: TRBV3-1/TRBV3-2; clone_size: NA; d_call: NA; j_call: TRBJ1-5; cdr3_nt: TGTGCCAGCAGCCAAGGACAGTACAGCAATCAGCCCCAGCATTTT; cdr3_aa: CASSQGQYSNQPQHF
v_call: TRBV11-3; clone_size: once; d_call: NA; j_call: TRBJ1-4; cdr3_nt: TGTGCCAGCAGCCCCCCTGTGGGGCCTAATGAAAAACTGTTTTTT; cdr3_aa: CASSPPVGPNEKLFF
v_call: TRBV7-6; clone_size: NA; d_call: TRBD2; j_call: TRBJ2-3; cdr3_nt: TGTGCCAGCAGCTTTAGCGGGGGGGGTACAGATACGCAGTATTTT; cdr3_aa: CASSFSGGGTDTQYF
v_call: TRBV4-2; clone_size: NA; d_call: TRBD2; j_call: TRBJ2-7; cdr3_nt: TGTGCCAGCAGCCAAGCTCTTCGAGGGAGGGGAACCTACGAGCAGTACTTC; cdr3_aa: CASSQALRGRGTYEQYF
v_call: TRBV28; clone_size: NA; d_call: NA; j_call: TRBJ2-4; cdr3_nt: TGTGCCAGCAGTTTTCGGGGAACCAAAAACATTCAGTACTTC; cdr3_aa: CASSFRGTKNIQYF
v_call: TRBV19; clone_size: once; d_call: NA; j_call: TRBJ1-1; cdr3_nt: TGTGCCAGTAGGGGCCTCACTGAAGCTTTCTTT; cdr3_aa: CASRGLTEAFF
v_call: TRBV13; clone_size: NA; d_call: NA; j_call: TRBJ2-5; cdr3_nt: TGTGCCAGCAGCTTAGGTCAGGGGCGGATTCAGGCCCAGTACTTC; cdr3_aa: CASSLGQGRIQAQYF
v_call: TRBV7-2; clone_size: once; d_call: NA; j_call: TRBJ2-7; cdr3_nt: TGTGCCAGCAGCTTACGCAGGGACTACGAGCAGTACTTC; cdr3_aa: CASSLRRDYEQYF
v_call: TRBV10-3; clone_size: NA; d_call: TRBD1; j_call: TRBJ1-5; cdr3_nt: TGTGCCATCAGTGAGTCGGGACAGTACAATCAGCCCCAGCATTTT; cdr3_aa: CAISESGQYNQPQHF
v_call: TRBV12-3/TRBV12-4; clone_size: NA; d_call: NA; j_call: TRBJ1-5; cdr3_nt: TGTGCCAGCAGTTTATCCAGGGATCAGCCCCAGCATTTT; cdr3_aa: CASSLSRDQPQHF
v_call: TRBV27; clone_size: NA; d_call: NA; j_call: TRBJ2-1; cdr3_nt: TGTGCCAGCAGTTTACTCTCCCAGGTCGTGTATGAGCAGTTCTTC; cdr3_aa: CASSLLSQVVYEQFF
v_call: TRBV4-3; clone_size: NA; d_call: NA; j_call: TRBJ2-1; cdr3_nt: TGCGCCAGCAGCCAAGATCATCGTTGGAGGACCTACAATGAGCAGTTCTTC; cdr3_aa: CASSQDHRWRTYNEQFF
v_call: TRBV28; clone_size: NA; d_call: NA; j_call: TRBJ1-2; cdr3_nt: TGTGCCAGCAGCGTAACTAGCGACTATGGCTACACCTTC; cdr3_aa: CASSVTSDYGYTF
v_call: TRBV5-8; clone_size: NA; d_call: NA; j_call: TRBJ2-1; cdr3_nt: TGTGCCAGCAGCTTGGCCGGGGAGGTCAGCTCCTACAATGAGCAGTTCTTC; cdr3_aa: CASSLAGEVSSYNEQFF
v_call: TRBV27; clone_size: NA; d_call: TRBD1; j_call: TRBJ2-7; cdr3_nt: TGTGCCAGCAGTTTGGGGACAGGGGCGAACTACGAGCAGTACTTC; cdr3_aa: CASSLGTGANYEQYF
v_call: TRBV5-1; clone_size: NA; d_call: NA; j_call: TRBJ2-7; cdr3_nt: TGCGCCAGCAGCTTGGCCGTGGGGCCTTCCTACGAGCAGTACTTC; cdr3_aa: CASSLAVGPSYEQYF
v_call: TRBV28; clone_size: NA; d_call: NA; j_call: TRBJ1-4; cdr3_nt: TGTGCCAGCAGTCTCCGGGAAAAACTGTTTTTT; cdr3_aa: CASSLREKLFF
v_call: TRBV4-3; clone_size: NA; d_call: NA; j_call: TRBJ1-4; cdr3_nt: TGCGCCAGCAGCCAAGATTGGGGGACTCATGAAAAACTGTTTTTT; cdr3_aa: CASSQDWGTHEKLFF
v_call: TRBV7-2; clone_size: NA; d_call: TRBD1; j_call: TRBJ2-5; cdr3_nt: TGTGCCAGCAGCTTTACAGGGGGCGCCGGGGAGACCCGGTACTTC; cdr3_aa: CASSFTGGAGETRYF
v_call: TRBV2; clone_size: few; d_call: TRBD1; j_call: TRBJ1-2; cdr3_nt: TGTGCCAGCAGGCCAGGACAGGGGTCCGGGGGCTACACCTTC; cdr3_aa: CASRPGQGSGGYTF
v_call: TRBV4-1; clone_size: NA; d_call: NA; j_call: TRBJ2-3; cdr3_nt: TGCGCCAGCAGCCAAGATGACAGTACAGATACGCAGTATTTT; cdr3_aa: CASSQDDSTDTQYF
v_call: TRBV7-2; clone_size: NA; d_call: TRBD2; j_call: TRBJ2-7; cdr3_nt: TGTGCCAGCAGCATCCGACTAGCGGGAATCTACGAGCAGTACTTC; cdr3_aa: CASSIRLAGIYEQYF
v_call: TRBV6-2/TRBV6-3; clone_size: NA; d_call: TRBD1; j_call: TRBJ2-1; cdr3_nt: TGTGCCAGCAGTTCCAGGACAGGGAGAGCCTGGGGTGAGCAGTTCTTC; cdr3_aa: CASSSRTGRAWGEQFF
v_call: TRBV27; clone_size: NA; d_call: NA; j_call: TRBJ2-1; cdr3_nt: TGTGCCAGCAGTTCGGCGGGGGCAAGGTATGAGCAGTTCTTC; cdr3_aa: CASSSAGARYEQFF
v_call: TRBV4-1; clone_size: NA; d_call: NA; j_call: TRBJ2-7; cdr3_nt: TGCGCCAGCAGCCAATTGAGGGAATACGAGCAGTACTTC; cdr3_aa: CASSQLREYEQYF
v_call: TRBV11-3; clone_size: once; d_call: TRBD1; j_call: TRBJ2-7; cdr3_nt: TGTGCCAGCAGCTTACTAACCGGGACAGGGGTAGTGAACGAGCAGTACTTC; cdr3_aa: CASSLLTGTGVVNEQYF
v_call: TRBV19; clone_size: NA; d_call: TRBD1; j_call: TRBJ1-1; cdr3_nt: TGTGCCAGTATCCGTCGACAGGGTCGGACTGAAGCTTTCTTT; cdr3_aa: CASIRRQGRTEAFF
v_call: TRBV7-4; clone_size: NA; d_call: NA; j_call: TRBJ2-1; cdr3_nt: TGTGCCTCTCTCCGCTCCTACAATGAGCAGTTCTTC; cdr3_aa: CASLRSYNEQFF
v_call: TRBV4-1; clone_size: once; d_call: TRBD2; j_call: TRBJ2-5; cdr3_nt: TGCGCCAGCAGAGCGGGAACGGCGAAGACCCAGTACTTC; cdr3_aa: CASRAGTAKTQYF
v_call: TRBV4-2; clone_size: once; d_call: NA; j_call: TRBJ2-3; cdr3_nt: TGTGCCAGCAGCCCCAGAGGAGTCGACACAGATACGCAGTATTTT; cdr3_aa: CASSPRGVDTDTQYF
v_call: TRBV15; clone_size: NA; d_call: NA; j_call: TRBJ1-2; cdr3_nt: TGTGCCACCAGCAGAGGCCAGGGCACGAACTATGGCTACACCTTC; cdr3_aa: CATSRGQGTNYGYTF
v_call: TRBV7-9; clone_size: NA; d_call: NA; j_call: TRBJ2-7; cdr3_nt: TGTGCCAGCAGCTTAGCGGCCAGGGCCTACGAGCAGTACTTC; cdr3_aa: CASSLAARAYEQYF
v_call: TRBV7-3; clone_size: NA; d_call: NA; j_call: TRBJ1-1; cdr3_nt: TGTGCCAGCAGCTTCGTACAGGGAACTGAAGCTTTCTTT; cdr3_aa: CASSFVQGTEAFF
v_call: TRBV4-2; clone_size: NA; d_call: TRBD2; j_call: TRBJ2-1; cdr3_nt: TGTGCCAGCAGCCAAGAATCGGCTAGCGGGAGATACAATGAGCAGTTCTTC; cdr3_aa: CASSQESASGRYNEQFF
v_call: TRBV2; clone_size: NA; d_call: TRBD1; j_call: TRBJ1-2; cdr3_nt: TGTGCCAGCGCAAACCGGGACAGCTTGCCCTATGGCTACACCTTC; cdr3_aa: CASANRDSLPYGYTF
v_call: TRBV30; clone_size: NA; d_call: NA; j_call: TRBJ1-1; cdr3_nt: TGTGCCTGGGGCGGGGATTGGTACACTGAAGCTTTCTTT; cdr3_aa: CAWGGDWYTEAFF
v_call: TRBV19; clone_size: NA; d_call: NA; j_call: TRBJ1-3; cdr3_nt: TGTGCCAGTAGTCCCCCCCAGCGCCGGAGCTCTGGAAACACCATATATTTT; cdr3_aa: CASSPPQRRSSGNTIYF
v_call: TRBV4-3; clone_size: NA; d_call: TRBD2; j_call: TRBJ2-1; cdr3_nt: TGCGCCAGCAGCCAAGTCGGGACTAAGGGTAATGAGCAGTTCTTC; cdr3_aa: CASSQVGTKGNEQFF
v_call: TRBV7-3; clone_size: NA; d_call: NA; j_call: TRBJ2-1; cdr3_nt: TGTGCCAGCAGCTTAAGTGGGGCAACTGAGCAGTTCTTC; cdr3_aa: CASSLSGATEQFF
v_call: TRBV4-2; clone_size: NA; d_call: NA; j_call: TRBJ2-2; cdr3_nt: TGTGCCAGCAGCCAAGTGGCAGGGACGAACACCGGGGAGCTGTTTTTT; cdr3_aa: CASSQVAGTNTGELFF
v_call: TRBV9; clone_size: NA; d_call: NA; j_call: TRBJ1-1; cdr3_nt: TGTGCCAGCAGCGCGGGCGGGGGGAGCACTGAAGCTTTCTTT; cdr3_aa: CASSAGGGSTEAFF
v_call: TRBV7-9; clone_size: NA; d_call: NA; j_call: TRBJ2-1; cdr3_nt: TGTGCCAGCAGCTTATCAGTGGGAGTGTATGAGCAGTTCTTC; cdr3_aa: CASSLSVGVYEQFF